The present T cell receptor (beta chain) was sequenced within a study of blood T cells in healthy people across ages. Using a J-beta primer mix together with a sample-barcoded 5' primer, a second PCR was run for about 7 to 12 cycles. TCRdb re-analysed the 5' RACE reads in MiXCR, keeping a single row per CDR3 protein. The top ten clones hold 2.1% of a sample with roughly 2 million distinct CDR3 sequences, about 50% of them seen once. CDR3 size: 14 residues. Trimming stripped 4 bases from V and 2 bases from J, with 10 bases between. The germline CDR1 and CDR2 sequences are LNHNV and YYDKDF (reference sequence). This clonotype appeared a few times.

The source of this sequence is a woman aged 40 to 50 in good health. Sample: blood. J is TRBJ2-3 and V is TRBV15; D gene uncertain. The CDR3 region is CATSKDRSTDTQYF. In DNA, the CDR3 is TGTGCCACCAGCAAAGACCGTTCCACAGATACGCAGTATTTT.